The 21 T cell receptor beta chains presented below share a single source sample, sequenced in a study of blood T cell repertoires in COVID-19. Here immunoSEQ multiplex PCR was the method, and the copy in TCRdb shows in-frame clones only, minus some. The sample has hundreds of thousands of clones; 85% to 90% are singletons. The sample consisted of peripheral blood. The source is a man aged 50 to 59 with COVID-19, enrolled during active disease.

This chain joins TRBV2 and TRBJ1-3; TRBD1 might be the D (5 bases). The CDR3 is 16 residues long. Germline loops: CDR1 SNHLY, CDR2 FYNNEI. Trimming cost V 4 bases and J 0 bases, with 13 bases left between them. The CDR3 loop reads CASSVDRANSGNTIYF. The CDR3 region has the DNA TGTGCCAGCAGTGTTGACAGAGCAAACTCTGGAAACACCATATATTTT.

There are a few counts of this clone. The genes are TRBV5-4 and TRBJ1-6; 9 bases agree with TRBD1. The V segment lost 6 bases and the J segment 3 bases; nucleotides outside the gene matches: 4. The CDR3 covers 15 residues. Per germline, CDR1 SGHNT and CDR2 YYREEE (reference sequence). CDR3 residues: CASMEGQGYNSPLHF. The CDR3 DNA sequence: TGTGCCAGCATGGAGGGACAGGGCTATAATTCACCCCTCCACTTT. The full variable domain, in which reference TRBV5-4 and TRBJ1-6 provide the parts outside the CDR3, is ETGVTQSPTHLIKTRGQQVTLRCSSQSGHNTVSWYQQALGQGPQFIFQYYREEENGRGNFPPRFSGLQFPNYSSELNVNALELDDSALYLCASMEGQGYNSPLHFGNGTRLTVT.

In its sample, this clone was seen a few times. The rearrangement uses TRBV18 and TRBJ2-2; 8 positions agree with TRBD1. V lost 0 bases and J lost 3; bases outside the gene matches: 3. The CDR3 loop spans 16 amino acids. Germline V CDR1 and CDR2: KGHSH, LQKENI. CDR3 coding DNA: TGTGCCAGCTCACCACCGACAGGGGTTGACACCGGGGAGCTGTTTTTT. It translates to CASSPPTGVDTGELFF.

This chain uses TRBV2 with TRBJ1-1; D is undetermined. From germline, CDR1 is SNHLY and CDR2 FYNNEI. V was pared by 4 bases and J by 2 bases, with 8 bases between. The CDR3 runs to 13 residues. This CDR3 is CASSVRRNTEAFF. The CDR3 DNA follows: TGTGCCAGCAGTGTCAGAAGAAACACTGAAGCTTTCTTT. Supplemented by reference TRBV2 and TRBJ1-1, the full variable domain reads EPEVTQTPSHQVTQMGQEVILRCVPISNHLYFYWYRQILGQKVEFLVSFYNNEISEKSEIFDDQFSVERPDGSNFTLKIRSTKLEDSAMYFCASSVRRNTEAFFGQGTRLTVV.

J is TRBJ1-3 and V is TRBV4-2; D uncertain. The germline V gene encodes CDR1 LGHNA and CDR2 YNFKEQ. The CDR3 has 16 amino acids. V lost 1 base, J lost 0 bases, and 10 bases lay in between. The CDR3 region is CASSQGVGSSGNTIYF. The CDR3 DNA sequence: TGTGCCAGCAGCCAAGGGGTAGGGAGCTCTGGAAACACCATATATTTT.

This clone was observed a handful of times. This chain uses TRBV5-4 with TRBJ2-5; D is ambiguous. With 1 base removed from V and 7 bases from J, the gap between germline ends came to 14 bases. Per the germline V gene, CDR1 is SGHNT and CDR2 is YYREEE (reference sequence). The CDR3 sequence is 14 residues long. The CDR3 nucleotides are TGTGCCAGCAGCTTGAGAACGCGACCAGGGACCCAGTACTTC. Its protein is CASSLRTRPGTQYF.

This clone was detected only a few times. J is TRBJ1-6 and V is TRBV4-1, with 8 bases aligning to TRBD1. CDR1 MGHRA and CDR2 YSYEKL come from the germline V gene. V gave up 3 bases and J gave up 7 bases; unmatched junction bases: 11. The CDR3 runs 17 residues. CDR3 amino acids: CASSHETAGTGNSPLHF. CDR3 DNA sequence: TGCGCCAGCAGCCATGAAACAGCCGGGACAGGAAATTCACCCCTCCACTTT.

The chain uses TRBV7-9 and TRBJ1-5, with D unclear. The CDR3 spans 13 residues. V was shortened by 5 bases and J by 5 bases, with 10 bases between the two germline ends. Germline assignment: CDR1 SEHNR and CDR2 FQNEAQ (reference sequence). CDR3 bases: TGTGCCAGCAGCCGTCAGGAGGATCAGCCCCAGCATTTT. Translating it yields CASSRQEDQPQHF.

V and J are TRBV2 and TRBJ2-3; perhaps TRBD2 as D (6 bases). Trimming took 4 bases from V and 1 from J, leaving 9 bases between them. Germline V gene sequence: CDR1 SNHLY, CDR2 FYNNEI. The CDR3 has 14 amino acids. CDR3 nucleotides: TGTGCCAGCAGTGGGCTAGCGCGCACAGATACGCAGTATTTT. Translated, it gives CASSGLARTDTQYF.

The chain combines TRBV3-1 (or the pseudogene TRBV3-2) with TRBJ1-1; 12 bases fit TRBD1. Germline V gene lookup returns CDR1 LGHDT and CDR2 YNNKEL (reference sequence). V was clipped by 2 bases and J by 4 bases; unmatched bases: 5. The CDR3 extends over 16 amino acids. The CDR3, as DNA: TGTGCCAGCAGCCAACACGGGACAGGGGGCGGCACTGAAGCTTTCTTT. Amino acids: CASSQHGTGGGTEAFF.

The V and J genes are TRBV5-8 and TRBJ1-5; possible D gene TRBD1, 6 bases. Trimming pared 4 bases from V and 3 bases from J, leaving 14 bases between. The CDR3 extends over 15 amino acids. The germline gives CDR1 SGHTS, CDR2 YDEGEE. The CDR3 DNA sequence: TGTGCCAGCAGCCCGGGGGGCGGAATCAATCAGCCCCAGCATTTT. It is translated as CASSPGGGINQPQHF. Combining the CDR3 with reference TRBV5-8 and TRBJ1-5 gives the whole variable domain EAGVTQSPTHLIKTRGQQATLRCSPISGHTSVYWYQQALGLGLQFLLWYDEGEERNRGNFPPRFSGRQFPNYSSELNVNALELEDSALYLCASSPGGGINQPQHFGDGTRLSIL.

The chain's CDR3 is CASSPSSEETQYF. CDR3 DNA sequence: TGTGCCAGCTCACCAAGTAGCGAAGAGACCCAGTACTTC. This chain connects TRBV18 to TRBJ2-5; tentative D call: TRBD2 (5 bases). This CDR3 contains 13 residues. Germline-derived CDR1 and CDR2 are KGHSH and LQKENI. V lost 2 bases to trimming and J lost 3 bases, with 7 bases between them.

The chain carries TRBV5-1 and TRBJ2-3, with 14 positions matching TRBD2. Germline V gene lookup returns CDR1 SGHRS and CDR2 YFSETQ. The junction had 8 bases not matched to a gene; V was cut back by 4 bases and J by 4 bases. This CDR3 has 17 residues. This chain's CDR3 is CASSLGTSGSRADTQYF. For the CDR3, the DNA is TGCGCCAGCAGCCTCGGGACTAGCGGGAGTAGGGCAGATACGCAGTATTTT.

V is TRBV19 and J is TRBJ2-6, with 9 bases fitting TRBD1. Unmatched junction bases numbered 9, after V lost 6 bases and J lost 0 bases. CDR1 and CDR2 from the germline V gene are LNHDA and SQIVND (reference sequence). The CDR3 spans 18 residues. Here the CDR3 DNA reads TGTGCCAGTAGCCTCTCCGGGACAGGGTTCTCTGGGGCCAACGTCCTGACTTTC. Its translation is CASSLSGTGFSGANVLTF.

V gene TRBV24-1 combines with J gene TRBJ2-2; TRBD1 is a possible D gene (5 bases). The V and J ends lost 4 bases and 6 bases respectively, with 8 bases between them. Germline CDR1 and CDR2: KGHDR and SFDVKD. This CDR3 comprises 13 residues. CDR3 region: CATSDARAGELFF. Written as DNA, the CDR3 is TGTGCCACCAGTGACGCCAGGGCCGGGGAGCTGTTTTTT.

As to this clone: Other DNA sequences of this sample code for an identical CDR3. The chain links TRBV11-2 to TRBJ2-7; possible D gene TRBD2, 6 bases. The V gene's germline CDR1 is SGHAT and CDR2 FQNNGV. This CDR3 is 14 amino acids long. With 3 bases removed from V and 0 bases from J, the gap between germline ends came to 9 bases. The CDR3 DNA reads TGTGCCAGCAGCTTGGGGGGTCTCTCCTACGAGCAGTACTTC. Residues: CASSLGGLSYEQYF.

V usage is TRBV5-5 and J usage is TRBJ1-2; D is unclear. The V and J ends lost 1 base and 5 bases respectively, with 6 bases between them. Germline V CDR1 and CDR2: SGHKS, YYEKEE (reference sequence). The CDR3 is 12 amino acids. The CDR3 region is CASSLLSYGYTF. The CDR3 DNA is TGTGCCAGCAGCTTGTTGAGTTATGGCTACACCTTC.

The chain recombines TRBV5-5 with TRBJ2-1; tentative D call: TRBD1 (5 bases). CDR3 size: 15 residues. V was cut by 5 bases and J by 7 bases, with 19 bases left in between. CDR1 and CDR2 from the germline V gene are SGHKS and YYEKEE (reference sequence). In DNA, the CDR3 is TGTGCCAGCAGAAGGACACTCAGCGCTACAAATGAGCAGTTCTTC. Its translation is CASRRTLSATNEQFF.

This clone appeared once. The V and J genes are TRBV28 and TRBJ2-3; TRBD2 agrees at 10 bases. The CDR3 has 14 residues. V was pared by 5 bases and J by 5 bases, with 4 bases of the junction left unmatched. Per germline, CDR1 MDHEN and CDR2 SYDVKM. CDR3 in DNA: TGTGCCAGCAGTAGCGGGGGGGCAAAAGATACGCAGTATTTT. Its protein is CASSSGGAKDTQYF.

The CDR3 sequence: CASSLTGGTDTQYF. The CDR3 DNA sequence: TGTGCCAGCAGCCTTACCGGGGGCACAGATACGCAGTATTTT. The chain carries TRBV14 and TRBJ2-3; D might be TRBD2 (5 bases). The CDR3 loop spans 14 amino acids. CDR1 is SGHDN and CDR2 is FVKESK in the germline V gene. Trimming cost V 4 bases and J 1 base, with 9 bases left between them.

The chain combines TRBV5-3 with TRBJ2-3; TRBD2 aligns across 9 bases. TRBV5-3 is known as an ORF, though its function is uncertain. The J segment lost 6 bases and the V segment lost 0 bases, leaving 14 bases of the junction unmatched. The CDR3 runs to 18 residues. The CDR3 sequence: CARSLDPPHSGRRDTQYF. The CDR3 region has the DNA TGTGCCAGAAGCTTGGACCCTCCACATAGCGGGAGACGGGATACGCAGTATTTT.